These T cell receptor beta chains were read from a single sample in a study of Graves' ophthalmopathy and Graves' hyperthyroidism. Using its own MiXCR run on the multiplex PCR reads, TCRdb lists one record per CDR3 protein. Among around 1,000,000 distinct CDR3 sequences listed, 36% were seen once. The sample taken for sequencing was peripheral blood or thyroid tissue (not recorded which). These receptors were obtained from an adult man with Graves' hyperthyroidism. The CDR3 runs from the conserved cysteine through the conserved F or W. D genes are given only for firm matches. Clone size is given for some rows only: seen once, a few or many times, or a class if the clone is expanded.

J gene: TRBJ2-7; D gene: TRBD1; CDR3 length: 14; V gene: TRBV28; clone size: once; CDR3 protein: CAGSQWTGMYEQYF; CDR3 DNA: TGTGCCGGCAGTCAATGGACAGGGATGTACGAGCAGTACTTC
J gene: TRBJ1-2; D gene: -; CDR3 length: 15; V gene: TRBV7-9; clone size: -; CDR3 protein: CASSLATGPFYGYTF; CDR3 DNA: TGTGCCAGCAGCTTAGCTACAGGACCATTCTATGGCTACACCTTC
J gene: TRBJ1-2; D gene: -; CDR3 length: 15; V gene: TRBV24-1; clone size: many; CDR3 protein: CATSDPGTSNYGYTF; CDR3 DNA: TGTGCCACCAGTGATCCCGGGACCTCTAACTATGGCTACACCTTC
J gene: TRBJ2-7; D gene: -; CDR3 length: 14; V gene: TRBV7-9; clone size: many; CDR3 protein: CASSLDGGFYEQYF; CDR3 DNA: TGTGCCAGCAGCTTAGATGGCGGTTTCTACGAGCAGTACTTC
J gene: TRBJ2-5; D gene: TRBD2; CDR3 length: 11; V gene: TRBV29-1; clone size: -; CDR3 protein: CSVSGGPQGHF; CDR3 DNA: TGCAGCGTTAGCGGGGGCCCACAAGGTCACTTC
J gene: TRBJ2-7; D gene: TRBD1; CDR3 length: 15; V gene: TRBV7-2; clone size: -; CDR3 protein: CASSLGTGTSWELYF; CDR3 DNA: TGTGCCAGCAGCTTAGGGACAGGGACGTCTTGGGAGCTGTACTTC
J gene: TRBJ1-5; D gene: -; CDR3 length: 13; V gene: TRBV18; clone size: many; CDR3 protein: CASSPTGDQPQHF; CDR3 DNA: TGTGCCAGCAGCCCCACAGGAGATCAGCCCCAGCATTTT
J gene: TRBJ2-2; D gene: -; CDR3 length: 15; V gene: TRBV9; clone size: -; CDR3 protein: CASREDSTNTGELFF; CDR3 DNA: TGTGCCAGCAGAGAGGACTCTACGAACACCGGGGAGCTGTTTTTT
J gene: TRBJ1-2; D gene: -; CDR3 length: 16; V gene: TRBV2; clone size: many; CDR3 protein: CASTYRPDLRNYGYTF; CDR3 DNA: TGTGCCAGCACTTATCGTCCGGACCTACGTAACTATGGCTACACCTTC
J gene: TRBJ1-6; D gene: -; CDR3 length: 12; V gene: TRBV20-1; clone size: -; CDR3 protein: CSAPGTNSPLHF; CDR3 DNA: TGCAGTGCTCCCGGGACTAATTCACCCCTCCACTTT
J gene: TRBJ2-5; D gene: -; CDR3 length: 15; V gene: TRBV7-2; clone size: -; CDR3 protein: CASSFIWDTEETQYF; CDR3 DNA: TGTGCCAGCAGCTTCATCTGGGATACTGAAGAGACCCAGTACTTC
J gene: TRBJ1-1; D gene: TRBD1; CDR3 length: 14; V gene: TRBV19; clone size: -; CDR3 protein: CASSIGAGGAEAFF; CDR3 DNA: TGTGCCAGTAGTATAGGCGCAGGGGGAGCTGAAGCTTTCTTT
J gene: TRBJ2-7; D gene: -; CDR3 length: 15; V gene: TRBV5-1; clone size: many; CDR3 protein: CASSLGKSSSYEQYF; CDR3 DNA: TGCGCCAGCAGCTTGGGGAAAAGCTCGTCCTACGAGCAGTACTTC
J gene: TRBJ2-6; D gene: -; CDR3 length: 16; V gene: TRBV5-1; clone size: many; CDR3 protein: CASSPWSGPGANVLTF; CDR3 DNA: TGCGCCAGCAGCCCATGGTCGGGGCCTGGGGCCAACGTCCTGACTTTC
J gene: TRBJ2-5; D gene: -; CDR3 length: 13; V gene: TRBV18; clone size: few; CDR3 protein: CASSPQMSETQYF; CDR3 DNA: TGTGCCAGCAGCCCTCAAATGTCGGAGACCCAGTACTTC
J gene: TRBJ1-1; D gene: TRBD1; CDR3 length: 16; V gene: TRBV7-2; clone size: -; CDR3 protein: CASSLGQGASGTEAFF; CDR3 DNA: TGTGCCAGCAGCTTGGGACAGGGGGCTTCCGGCACTGAAGCTTTCTTT
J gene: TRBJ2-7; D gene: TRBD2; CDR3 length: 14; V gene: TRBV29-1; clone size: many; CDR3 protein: CSVQAREFRYEQYF; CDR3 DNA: TGCAGCGTTCAGGCGCGGGAGTTTCGCTACGAGCAGTACTTC
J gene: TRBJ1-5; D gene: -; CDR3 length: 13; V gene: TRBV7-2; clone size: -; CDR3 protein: CASSQFLEQPQHF; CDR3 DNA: TGTGCCAGCAGCCAGTTCCTAGAACAGCCCCAGCATTTT
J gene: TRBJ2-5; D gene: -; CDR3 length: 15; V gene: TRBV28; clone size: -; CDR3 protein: CASSTFGRDEETQYF; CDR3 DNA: TGTGCCAGCAGTACGTTCGGCAGGGACGAAGAGACCCAGTACTTC
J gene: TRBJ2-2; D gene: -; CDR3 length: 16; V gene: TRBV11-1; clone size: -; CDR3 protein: CASSLGTPTPTGELFF; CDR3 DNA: TGTGCCAGCAGCTTAGGAACACCTACTCCTACCGGGGAGCTGTTTTTT